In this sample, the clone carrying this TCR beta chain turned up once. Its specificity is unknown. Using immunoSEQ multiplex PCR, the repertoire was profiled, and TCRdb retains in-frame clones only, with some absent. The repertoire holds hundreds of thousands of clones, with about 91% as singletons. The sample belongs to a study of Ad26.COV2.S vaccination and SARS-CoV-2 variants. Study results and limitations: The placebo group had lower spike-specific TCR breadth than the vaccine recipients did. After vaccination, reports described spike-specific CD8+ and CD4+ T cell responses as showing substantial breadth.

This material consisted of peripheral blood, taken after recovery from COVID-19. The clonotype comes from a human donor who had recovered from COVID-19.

The CDR3 is CASSLYQETQYF. CDR3 nucleotide sequence: TGTGCCAGCAGTTTGTACCAAGAGACCCAGTACTTC. The chain is built from TRBV12-3 or TRBV12-4 and TRBJ2-5; D not resolved. With 3 bases removed from V and 0 bases from J, the gap between germline ends came to 2 bases. This CDR3 region has 12 residues.